These 2 T cell receptor beta chains were all obtained from the same sample, sequenced in a study of B cell selection in AIRE deficiency. TCRdb's table, derived via immunoSEQ multiplex PCR, lists solely in-frame clones and lacks some. The repertoire includes about 22,000 clones, roughly 91% of them detected once, and approximately 1.4% sits in the top ten. Regulatory T cells were sorted as CD4+CD25hiCD127low/negative cells. The specimen sequenced was CD4+CD25+ Tregs sorted from PBMCs. Receptor source: a human donor in good health.

The chain combines TRBV19 with TRBJ2-1; 7 bases align to TRBD2. The germline CDR1 and CDR2 sequences are LNHDA and SQIVND (reference sequence). The junction had 14 bases not matched to a gene; V was cut back by 6 bases and J by 9 bases. This CDR3 is built from 15 residues. As DNA, the CDR3 is TGTGCCAGTAGGAGGTACGGCAGGGAGGGCGGTGAGCAGTTCTTC. It encodes CASRRYGREGGEQFF.

The sample holds a few counts of this clone. The chain links TRBV5-3 to TRBJ1-5; D call uncertain. TRBV5-3 is identified as an open reading frame with a role that is uncertain. The CDR3 consists of 17 residues. Trimming shortened V by 0 bases and J by 8 bases, and 21 bases separated the two germline ends. In DNA form, the CDR3 reads TGTGCCAGAAGCTTGGGGGCAGCAACTCTACCTGGGGAGCCCCAGCATTTT. Its protein product is CARSLGAATLPGEPQHF.